The sequence of this TCR beta chain was determined in a study of shared clonotypes between healthy human individuals. The study's findings and limits: The sole specimen, blood, was sampled, and tissue repertoires likely differ. At large depth, rarefaction still showed sorted-subset sequencing to be incomplete.

Profiling relied on immunoSEQ multiplex PCR, and the TCRdb table lists in-frame clones only, not all of them. Among some 2.3 million clones listed, about 92% were seen once. With regard to this clone: The antigen remains unidentified.

The CDR3 totals 14 residues. Trimming took off 1 base at V and 7 bases at J, with 14 bases between the two ends. CDR1 SGDLS and CDR2 YYNGEE come from the germline V gene. Source material: naive CD4+ T cells from PBMCs. As to subset: CD45RA+ positively selected. This receptor was identified in a man between 18 and 35 years old in good health. Some clones in this sample may be carry-over from other donors' samples. The rearrangement joins TRBV9 to TRBJ2-5, with TRBD2 as a possible D gene (6 bases). The chain's CDR3 is CASSVSGRAGTQYF. As DNA, the CDR3 is TGTGCCAGCAGCGTATCCGGCCGAGCGGGGACCCAGTACTTC.